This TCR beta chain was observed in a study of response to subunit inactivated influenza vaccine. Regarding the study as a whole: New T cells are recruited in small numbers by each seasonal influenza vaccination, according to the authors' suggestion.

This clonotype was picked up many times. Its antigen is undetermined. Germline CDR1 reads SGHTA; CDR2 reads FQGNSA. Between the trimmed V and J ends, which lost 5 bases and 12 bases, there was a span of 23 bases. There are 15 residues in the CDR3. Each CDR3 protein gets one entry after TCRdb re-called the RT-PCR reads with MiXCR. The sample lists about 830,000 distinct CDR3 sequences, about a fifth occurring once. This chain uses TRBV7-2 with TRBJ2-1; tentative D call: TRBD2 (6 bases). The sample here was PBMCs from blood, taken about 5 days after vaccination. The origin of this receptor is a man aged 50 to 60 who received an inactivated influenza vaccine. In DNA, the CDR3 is TGTGCCAGCAGCGGATTTAGGGCAGGGAGGTTTGGGCAGTTCTTC. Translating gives CASSGFRAGRFGQFF.